Listed here are 2 T cell receptor beta chains from one sample, sequenced in a study of molecular identifiers for immune sequencing clone quantification. TCRdb reanalysed the PCR reads using MiXCR and keeps one entry per CDR3 protein. The sample lists roughly 12,000 distinct CDR3 sequences; 16% were seen once. The sequenced sample was naive CD8+ T cells from blood, with Jurkat cell RNA spiked in. Subset reported: FACS-sorted CD8+CD4-CCR7+CD45RA+ naive T cells. Receptors were obtained from a human donor in good health. Some libraries in this study had Jurkat cell RNA spiked in.

This clonotype has at least ten counts. The chain joins TRBV3-1 to TRBJ2-4; 7 bases are a match to TRBD2. Losses at the gene ends were 0 bases for V and 0 bases for J; bases not matched to a gene: 5. Per the germline V gene, CDR1 is LGHDT and CDR2 is YNNKEL (reference sequence). The CDR3 has 17 residues. CDR3 sequence (DNA): TGTGCCAGCAGCCAAGACGTTAGCGGGTCAGCCAAAAACATTCAGTACTTC. Its protein is CASSQDVSGSAKNIQYF.

This clonotype was seen at least ten times. CDR3 loop: CASSFSGSLSYEQYF. Written as DNA, the CDR3 is TGTGCCAGCAGTTTTAGCGGGAGTCTCTCCTACGAGCAGTACTTC. This chain joins TRBV27 and TRBJ2-7; 9 bases match TRBD2. This CDR3 contains 15 residues. Germline lookup yields CDR1 MNHEY and CDR2 SMNVEV (reference sequence). Losses at the gene ends were 3 bases for V and 0 bases for J; bases not matched to a gene: 3.